The table lists the clone carrying this T cell receptor beta chain with many counts. Its antigen is unidentified. The data are from a study of regulatory T cells in long-lasting Graves disease. Study conclusions and caveats: Accuracy was possibly reduced by small sample size.

CDR3 regions were amplified by Arm-PCR using iRepertoire HTBI primers to build TCR beta libraries. One entry per CDR3 protein results from TCRdb running MiXCR on the multiplex PCR reads. Here the sample spans 300,000 to 400,000 distinct CDR3 sequences, roughly a sixth being singletons. Sample time point: newly diagnosed GD, antithyroid drugs for less than 3 months. Scientists built the TCR library using RNA that was extracted from PBMCs. V was clipped by 2 bases and J by 0 bases; unmatched bases: 5. This CDR3 is built from 15 residues. Germline CDR1 and CDR2: SGHRS and YFSETQ. The sample also formed part of further work on T cells in Graves' hyperthyroidism and ophthalmopathy.

This material consisted of peripheral blood mononuclear cells (PBMCs), taken at new diagnosis, from a patient treated with antithyroid drugs. The rearrangement uses TRBV5-1 and TRBJ2-7; 7 bases are a match to TRBD1. The TCR comes from a man aged 35 to 55 with Graves disease. The CDR3 sequence is CASSLPGQSSYEQYF. CDR3 coding DNA: TGCGCCAGCAGCTTACCGGGACAGAGCTCCTACGAGCAGTACTTC.